This T cell receptor (beta chain) was identified during a study of blood T cell repertoires in COVID-19. Recruitment covered over 20 US areas and drew participants whose ages spanned roughly 18 to 100 years. The CDR3 sequence is 13 residues long. The V and J ends lost 9 bases and 0 bases respectively, with 11 bases between them. Germline lookup yields CDR1 SGHDN and CDR2 FVKESK. The method was immunoSEQ multiplex PCR; TCRdb's version includes in-frame clones alone and lacks a portion of them. Of 250,000 or so clones in the sample, about 88% are singletons; the top ten hold 5% to 8%. The specimen sequenced was PBMCs or T cells enriched from blood (not recorded which). This sequence joins TRBV14 and TRBJ1-1; D is unclear. The receptor was isolated from a woman in her forties or fifties who had been exposed to COVID-19. DNA of the CDR3: TGTGCCAGTCGTAGGAGTCTGAACACTGAAGCTTTCTTT. It specifies CASRRSLNTEAFF.